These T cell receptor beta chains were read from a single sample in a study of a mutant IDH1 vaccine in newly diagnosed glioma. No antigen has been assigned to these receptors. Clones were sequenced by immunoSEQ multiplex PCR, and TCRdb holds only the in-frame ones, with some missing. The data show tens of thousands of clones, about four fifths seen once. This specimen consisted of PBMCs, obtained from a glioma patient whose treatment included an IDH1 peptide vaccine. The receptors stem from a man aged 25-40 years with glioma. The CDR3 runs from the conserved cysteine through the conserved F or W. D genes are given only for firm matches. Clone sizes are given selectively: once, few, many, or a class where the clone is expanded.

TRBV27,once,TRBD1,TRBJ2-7,CASSTGTGVYNEQYF,TGTGCCAGCAGTACCGGGACAGGGGTTTACAACGAGCAGTACTTC
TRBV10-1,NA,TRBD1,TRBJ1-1,CASSPFGTGTEAFF,TGCGCCAGCAGTCCCTTCGGGACAGGAACTGAAGCTTTCTTT
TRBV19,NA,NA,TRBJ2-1,CASSIPNAQPKQFF,TGTGCCAGTAGTATCCCAAACGCCCAGCCCAAGCAGTTCTTC
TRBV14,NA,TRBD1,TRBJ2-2,CASSQKQGIDGELFF,TGTGCCAGCAGCCAAAAACAGGGGATTGACGGGGAGCTGTTTTTT
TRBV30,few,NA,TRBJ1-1,CAWIEGRGTEAFF,TGTGCCTGGATTGAGGGCCGAGGGACTGAAGCTTTCTTT
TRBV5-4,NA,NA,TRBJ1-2,CASSSGGAGKNYGYTF,TGTGCCAGCAGCTCGGGGGGGGCAGGGAAAAACTATGGCTACACCTTC
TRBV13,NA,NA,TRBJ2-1,CASSLGRRGAVYNEQFF,TGTGCCAGCAGCTTAGGACGACGCGGAGCAGTCTACAATGAGCAGTTCTTC
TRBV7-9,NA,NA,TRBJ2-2,CASSGSSGGELFF,TGTGCCAGCAGCGGAAGTTCGGGGGGGGAGCTGTTTTTT
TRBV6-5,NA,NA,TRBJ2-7,CASSKGPAGYEQYF,TGTGCCAGCAGTAAAGGCCCGGCCGGCTACGAGCAGTACTTC
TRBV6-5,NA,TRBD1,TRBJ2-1,CASSQGQGYNEQFF,TGTGCCAGCAGTCAGGGACAGGGCTACAATGAGCAGTTCTTC
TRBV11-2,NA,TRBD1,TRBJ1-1,CASGRTGSNTEAFF,TGTGCCAGCGGACGGACAGGGTCCAACACTGAAGCTTTCTTT
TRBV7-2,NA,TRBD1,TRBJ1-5,CASSFRGGQPQHF,TGTGCCAGCAGCTTCAGGGGGGGGCAGCCCCAGCATTTT
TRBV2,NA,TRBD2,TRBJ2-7,CASSEGSGSEYEQYF,TGTGCCAGCAGTGAGGGGAGCGGGAGCGAGTACGAGCAGTACTTC
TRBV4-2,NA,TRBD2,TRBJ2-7,CASSPGTSGAYEQYF,TGTGCCAGCAGCCCTGGGACTAGCGGAGCCTACGAGCAGTACTTC
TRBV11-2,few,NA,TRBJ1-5,CASSLVSGLSNQPQHF,TGTGCCAGCAGCTTAGTGTCGGGTCTTAGCAATCAGCCCCAGCATTTT
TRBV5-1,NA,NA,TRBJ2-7,CASNEGVYEQYF,TGCGCCAGCAACGAGGGGGTATACGAGCAGTACTTC
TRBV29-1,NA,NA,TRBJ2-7,CSVGSGTHEQYF,TGCAGCGTTGGGTCAGGGACCCACGAGCAGTACTTC
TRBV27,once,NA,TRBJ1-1,CASSLKMNTEAFF,TGTGCCAGCAGTTTAAAAATGAACACTGAAGCTTTCTTT
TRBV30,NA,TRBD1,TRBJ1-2,CAWSSPDRVMGYTF,TGTGCCTGGAGTTCCCCAGACAGGGTAATGGGCTACACCTTC
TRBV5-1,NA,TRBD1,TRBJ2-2,CASTTGGGTGELFF,TGCGCCAGCACGACAGGGGGTGGAACCGGGGAGCTGTTTTTT
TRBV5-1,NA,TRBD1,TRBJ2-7,CASSYRGQGVHEQYF,TGCGCCAGCAGCTATCGAGGACAGGGGGTACACGAGCAGTACTTC
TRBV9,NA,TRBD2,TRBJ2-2,CASSVGLAVNTGELFF,TGTGCCAGCAGCGTAGGGCTAGCGGTAAACACCGGGGAGCTGTTTTTT
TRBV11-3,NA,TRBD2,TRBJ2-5,CASSLTGGGWETQYF,TGTGCCAGCAGCTTAACGGGGGGAGGATGGGAGACCCAGTACTTC
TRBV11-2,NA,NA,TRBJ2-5,CASSLYLGQPQETQYF,TGTGCCAGCAGCTTATATCTTGGACAGCCCCAAGAGACCCAGTACTTC
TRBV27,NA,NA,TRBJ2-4,CASSSQLAKNIQYF,TGTGCCAGCAGTTCTCAGTTAGCCAAAAACATTCAGTACTTC
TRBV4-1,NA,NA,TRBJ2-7,CASSQTSGTHEQYF,TGCGCCAGCAGCCAAACCTCGGGAACCCACGAGCAGTACTTC
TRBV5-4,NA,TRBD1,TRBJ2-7,CASSGTVSSYEQYF,TGTGCCAGCAGCGGGACAGTAAGCTCCTACGAGCAGTACTTC
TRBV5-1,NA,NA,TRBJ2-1,CASSAEGPLNEQFF,TGCGCCAGCAGCGCCGAGGGACCCCTTAATGAGCAGTTCTTC
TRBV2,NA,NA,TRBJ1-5,CASSTGMDQPQHF,TGTGCCAGCAGTACGGGGATGGATCAGCCCCAGCATTTT
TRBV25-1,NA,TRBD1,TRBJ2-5,CASSVAGTGGLETQYF,TGTGCCAGCAGTGTTGCCGGGACAGGGGGTTTAGAGACCCAGTACTTC
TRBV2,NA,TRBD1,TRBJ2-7,CASSESPTGGINEQYF,TGTGCCAGCAGTGAATCCCCCACAGGGGGGATTAACGAGCAGTACTTC
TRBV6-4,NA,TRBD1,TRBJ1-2,CASSDGTGGRNGYTF,TGTGCCAGCAGTGACGGGACAGGGGGCCGCAACGGCTACACCTTC
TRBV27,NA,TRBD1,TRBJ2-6,CASSPPDRAGANVLTF,TGTGCCAGCAGTCCTCCGGACAGGGCTGGGGCCAACGTCCTGACTTTC
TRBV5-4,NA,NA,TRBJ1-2,CASSLVGGPEGYTF,TGTGCCAGCAGCTTGGTTGGGGGGCCAGAGGGCTACACCTTC
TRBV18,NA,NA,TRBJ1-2,CASSPRGETTGGYTF,TGTGCCAGCTCACCTCGCGGGGAAACAACTGGTGGCTACACCTTC
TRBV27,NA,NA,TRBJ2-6,CASSSPGFRGANVLTF,TGTGCCAGCAGTTCCCCGGGGTTTAGGGGGGCCAACGTCCTGACTTTC
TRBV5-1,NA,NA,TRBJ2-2,CASSLVAGANTGELFF,TGCGCCAGCAGCTTGGTTGCCGGGGCTAACACCGGGGAGCTGTTTTTT